This T cell receptor beta chain emerged from a study of shared clonotypes between healthy human individuals. Across the study: The donor pool was made up of two women and three men aged 18 to 49. Notes on the study in general: Among non-shared clonotypes, generation probabilities were lower than among those shared by all four donors.

Remarks on this clone: The antigen remains undetermined.

Deep-level running was used for the assay. The protocol was immunoSEQ multiplex PCR, while the TCRdb copy is restricted to in-frame clones and leaves out a portion. Of about 1 million clones listed, approximately 76% are singletons. Germline lookup yields CDR1 MNHNY and CDR2 SVGAGI (reference sequence). The CDR3 is made up of 16 amino acids. The V and J ends lost 8 bases and 6 bases, in that order; junction bases with no gene match: 12. Specimen: memory CD4+ T cells sorted from blood. The subset is: CD45RA-negative fraction. The clonotype originates from a man between 18 and 35 years old in good health. The genes are TRBV6-6 and TRBJ1-5, with 11 nucleotides matching TRBD1. CDR3 region: CASGVFGQGASQPQHF. CDR3 bases: TGTGCCAGCGGGGTTTTTGGACAGGGGGCGAGTCAGCCCCAGCATTTT.